This T cell receptor (beta chain) is from a study of OX40 agonist ivuxolimab in advanced cancers. With 4 bases clipped from V and 0 bases from J, the junction kept 7 bases outside the gene matches. CDR1 SGHAT and CDR2 FQNNGV come from the germline V gene. The CDR3 totals 17 residues. Sequenced by immunoSEQ multiplex PCR; TCRdb stores in-frame clones only, minus some. The data contain approximately 58,000 clones, 75% to 95% of them singletons. This receptor was taken from an adult with an advanced solid tumor such as melanoma, head and neck, liver or kidney cancer. This sequence joins TRBV11-2 and TRBJ2-3, with 10 bases fitting TRBD2. The sequences come from CD4+ or CD8+ T cells sorted from blood, collected in a trial of the OX40 agonist ivuxolimab. The CDR3 here is CASSSFRTSGSTDTQYF. The CDR3 DNA reads TGTGCCAGCAGCTCATTCCGGACTAGCGGTAGCACAGATACGCAGTATTTT.